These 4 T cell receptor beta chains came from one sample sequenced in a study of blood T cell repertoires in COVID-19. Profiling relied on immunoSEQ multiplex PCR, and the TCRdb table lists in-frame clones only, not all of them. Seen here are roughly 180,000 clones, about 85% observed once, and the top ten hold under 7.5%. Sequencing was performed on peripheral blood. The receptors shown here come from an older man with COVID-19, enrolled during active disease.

DNA of the CDR3: TGTGCCAGCAGTTCCCTCGGGGGGAGCTCCTACGAGCAGTACTTC. Translation gives CASSSLGGSSYEQYF. This chain links TRBV28 with TRBJ2-7; 7 bases are a match to TRBD2. Trimming removed 4 bases from V and 0 bases from J; junction bases left unmatched: 6. The CDR3 extends over 15 amino acids. Per germline, CDR1 MDHEN and CDR2 SYDVKM. The whole variable domain, filled in from reference TRBV28 and TRBJ2-7, reads DVKVTQSSRYLVKRTGEKVFLECVQDMDHENMFWYRQDPGLGLRLIYFSYDVKMKEKGDIPEGYSVSREKKERFSLILESASTNQTSMYLCASSSLGGSSYEQYFGPGTRLTVT.

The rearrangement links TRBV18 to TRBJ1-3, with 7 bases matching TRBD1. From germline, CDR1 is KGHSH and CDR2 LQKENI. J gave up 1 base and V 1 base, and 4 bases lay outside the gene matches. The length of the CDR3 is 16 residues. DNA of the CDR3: TGTGCCAGCTCACCACAGAGACAGGGTTCTGGAAACACCATATATTTT. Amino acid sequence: CASSPQRQGSGNTIYF.

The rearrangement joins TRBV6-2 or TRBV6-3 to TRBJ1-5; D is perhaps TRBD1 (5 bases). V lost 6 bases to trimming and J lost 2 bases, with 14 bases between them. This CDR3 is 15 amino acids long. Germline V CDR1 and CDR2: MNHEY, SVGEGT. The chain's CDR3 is CASSHGGGGNQPQHF. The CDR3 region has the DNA TGTGCCAGCAGCCACGGGGGTGGGGGCAATCAGCCCCAGCATTTT.

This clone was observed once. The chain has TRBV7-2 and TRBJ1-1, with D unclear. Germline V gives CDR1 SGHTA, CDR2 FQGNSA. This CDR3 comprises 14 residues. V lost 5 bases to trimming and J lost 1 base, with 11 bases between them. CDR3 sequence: CASSPPLQNTEAFF. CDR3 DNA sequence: TGTGCCAGCAGCCCACCCTTACAGAACACTGAAGCTTTCTTT.